The rows below give T cell receptor beta chains drawn from one sample of a study of cytomegalovirus exposure and HLA in healthy donors. Sequenced by immunoSEQ multiplex PCR; TCRdb stores in-frame clones only, minus some. Among over 70,000 clones listed, about two thirds were seen once. Sequences were obtained from PBMCs. These receptors were taken from a woman aged 45-65 years in good health and CMV-seropositive. Both conserved end residues are part of each CDR3. The order of the fields is D gene, clone size, CDR3 length, V gene, J gene, CDR3 DNA, CDR3 protein. A D gene is named only where the DNA matches it firmly. Expanded clones get a size class; other rows say once, few or many, or leave the size out.

>TRBD1|NA|14|TRBV5-6|TRBJ1-4
TGTGCCAGCAGCTTCGGGACAGGATACGAAAAACTGTTTTTT
CASSFGTGYEKLFF
>TRBD1|few|14|TRBV6-5|TRBJ2-1
TGTGCCAGCAGTTACTCGGGACAGGGGAATGAGCAGTTCTTC
CASSYSGQGNEQFF
>NA|NA|13|TRBV6-5|TRBJ1-1
TGTGCCAGCAGTTACAAACAGAACACTGAAGCTTTCTTT
CASSYKQNTEAFF
>TRBD1|few|15|TRBV5-6|TRBJ2-3
TGTGCCAGCAGCTTAGGACAGGGACGCACAGATACGCAGTATTTT
CASSLGQGRTDTQYF
>TRBD1|NA|16|TRBV9|TRBJ1-2
TGTGCCAGCAGCGTAGCTACGAGACAGGGGTCCTCTGGCTACACCTTC
CASSVATRQGSSGYTF
>NA|NA|13|TRBV9|TRBJ1-2
TGTGCCAGCAGCGCCCTACAGGGAAGCGGCTACACCTTC
CASSALQGSGYTF
>TRBD1|NA|19|TRBV7-8|TRBJ1-5
TGTGCCAGCAGCGTACTACTCGGGACAGGGCCTAATAGCAATCAGCCCCAGCATTTT
CASSVLLGTGPNSNQPQHF
>NA|few|11|TRBV20-1|TRBJ1-2
TGCAGTGCTAGCAACCCCGGTGGCTACACCTTC
CSASNPGGYTF
>TRBD1|NA|15|TRBV28|TRBJ1-2
TGTGCCACCGCACGGACAGGGGTATCGGAGTATGGCTACACCTTC
CATARTGVSEYGYTF
>NA|few|14|TRBV6-5|TRBJ1-1
TGTGCCAGCAGTTACGGCAGGGGGAACACTGAAGCTTTCTTT
CASSYGRGNTEAFF
>NA|NA|16|TRBV5-4|TRBJ2-5
TGTGCCAGCAGCGCTTTCGCCGGGAGTTCCCAAGAGACCCAGTACTTC
CASSAFAGSSQETQYF
>TRBD2|NA|18|TRBV7-2|TRBJ2-2
TGTGCCAGCAGCCGTCGGGGTAGCGGGAAAGTTGACACCGGGGAGCTGTTTTTT
CASSRRGSGKVDTGELFF
>TRBD1|NA|15|TRBV6-1|TRBJ2-1
TGTGCCAGCAGTGTAGACAGGGGGCAGGTGGATGAGCAGTTCTTC
CASSVDRGQVDEQFF
>TRBD2|few|18|TRBV4-3|TRBJ2-5
TGCGCCAGCAGCCAAGATTTTTCTAGCGGGGCTTTGGGAGAGACCCAGTACTTC
CASSQDFSSGALGETQYF
>TRBD1|NA|14|TRBV6-5|TRBJ1-2
TGTGCCAGCACCTTGAAGTATCGGACAGGGGGCTACACCTTC
CASTLKYRTGGYTF
>NA|NA|13|TRBV12-5|TRBJ2-3
TGTGCTAGTGCCCTTATCCCCAGGGATACGCAGTATTTT
CASALIPRDTQYF
>TRBD2|few|14|TRBV5-1|TRBJ2-5
TGCGCCAGCAGCCCTAGCGGGGTTGAAGAGACCCAGTACTTC
CASSPSGVEETQYF
>TRBD1|few|13|TRBV19|TRBJ1-1
TGTGCCAGTCAGGACAGGGCCAACACTGAAGCTTTCTTT
CASQDRANTEAFF
>NA|NA|14|TRBV6-6|TRBJ1-5
TGTGCCAGCAGTTACGAGCGGACTAATCAGCCCCAGCATTTT
CASSYERTNQPQHF
>TRBD2|NA|17|TRBV18|TRBJ2-7
TGTGCCAGCTCACCACGGGAGAGACTAGCGGGACGCTACGAGCAGTACTTC
CASSPRERLAGRYEQYF
>NA|NA|14|TRBV4-3|TRBJ2-3
TGCGCCAGCAGCCAAGCCCCTAGCACAGATACGCAGTATTTT
CASSQAPSTDTQYF
>TRBD1|NA|13|TRBV30|TRBJ1-2
TGTGCCTGGAGTTGGACAGGGGACTATGGCTACACCTTC
CAWSWTGDYGYTF
>TRBD1|few|15|TRBV18|TRBJ2-1
TGTGCCAGCTCACCATTGGGACAGGGTGGTAATGAGCAGTTCTTC
CASSPLGQGGNEQFF
>TRBD2|NA|15|TRBV29-1|TRBJ2-1
TGCAGCGTTGATTCACTAGCGAGCTCCTACAATGAGCAGTTCTTC
CSVDSLASSYNEQFF
>TRBD1|NA|17|TRBV4-3|TRBJ1-2
TGCGCCAGCAGCCAAGGGGACAGGGGCGCGCTCGGGTATGGCTACACCTTC
CASSQGDRGALGYGYTF
>TRBD1|few|14|TRBV7-2|TRBJ2-2
TGTGCCAGCAGCTTGCAGGGGGCAGCCGGGGAGCTGTTTTTT
CASSLQGAAGELFF
>NA|NA|12|TRBV28|TRBJ1-1
TGTGCCAGCAGTGCGGGTAACACTGAAGCTTTCTTT
CASSAGNTEAFF
>NA|few|14|TRBV5-1|TRBJ1-3
TGCGCCAGCAGCCCGACAACCTCTGGAAACACCATATATTTT
CASSPTTSGNTIYF
>TRBD2|NA|16|TRBV4-3|TRBJ2-7
TGCGCCAGCAGCCAAGCGGCTAGCGGGGGGTTCTACGAGCAGTACTTC
CASSQAASGGFYEQYF
>NA|many|14|TRBV6-6|TRBJ1-1
TGTGCCAGCAGTTACCAGGGGACCAACACTGAAGCTTTCTTT
CASSYQGTNTEAFF
>NA|few|13|TRBV19|TRBJ1-2
TGTGCCAGTAGTATAGTAGGGGGCTATGGCTACACCTTC
CASSIVGGYGYTF
>NA|NA|14|TRBV5-1|TRBJ1-2
TGCGCCAGCAGCAAATCGCAAGGGGACTATGGCTACACCTTC
CASSKSQGDYGYTF
>TRBD1|NA|14|TRBV28|TRBJ2-7
TGTGCCAGCAGTCCACAGGACAGGGACAGCGAGCAGTACTTC
CASSPQDRDSEQYF
>NA|NA|13|TRBV5-1|TRBJ1-4
TGCGCCAGCAGCTCGGGGATTCTCGGGGAACTGTTTTTT
CASSSGILGELFF
>TRBD2|once|16|TRBV9|TRBJ2-2
TGTGCCAGCAGCCTCAGGACTAGCGGCAACACCGGGGAGCTGCTTTTT
CASSLRTSGNTGELLF
>TRBD1|NA|14|TRBV6-5|TRBJ2-1
TGTGCCAGCAGCCCCGGGACAGTCTACAATGAGCAGTTCTTC
CASSPGTVYNEQFF
>NA|NA|14|TRBV18|TRBJ2-5
TGTGCCAGCTCGCCGCCCCCCGTCGGAGAGACCCAGTACTTC
CASSPPPVGETQYF
>TRBD1|NA|13|TRBV2|TRBJ2-7
TGTGCCAGCAAACAGGGGGCCCCCTCCGAGCAGTACTTC
CASKQGAPSEQYF
>NA|NA|14|TRBV19|TRBJ2-1
TGTGCCAGTAGTTCCTACAGGGGGGGGAATGAGCAGTTCTTC
CASSSYRGGNEQFF
>NA|NA|14|TRBV9|TRBJ2-7
TGTGCCAGCAGCGCCTTAAGCTCGACCTACGAGCAGTACTTC
CASSALSSTYEQYF